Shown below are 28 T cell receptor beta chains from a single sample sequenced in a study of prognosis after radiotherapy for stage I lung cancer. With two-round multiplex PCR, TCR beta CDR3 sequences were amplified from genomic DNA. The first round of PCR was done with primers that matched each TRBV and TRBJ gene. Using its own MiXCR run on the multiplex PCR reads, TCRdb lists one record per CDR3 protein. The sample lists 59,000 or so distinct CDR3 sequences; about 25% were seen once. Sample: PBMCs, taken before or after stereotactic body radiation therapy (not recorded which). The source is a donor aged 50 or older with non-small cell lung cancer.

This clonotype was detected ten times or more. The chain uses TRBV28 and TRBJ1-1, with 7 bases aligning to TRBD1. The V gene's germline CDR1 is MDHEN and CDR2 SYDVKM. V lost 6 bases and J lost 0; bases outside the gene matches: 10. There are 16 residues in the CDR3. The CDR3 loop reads CASSPTGQVMNTEAFF. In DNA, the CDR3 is TGTGCCAGCAGCCCGACAGGACAGGTGATGAACACTGAAGCTTTCTTT. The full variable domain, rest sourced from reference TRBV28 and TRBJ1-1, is DVKVTQSSRYLVKRTGEKVFLECVQDMDHENMFWYRQDPGLGLRLIYFSYDVKMKEKGDIPEGYSVSREKKERFSLILESASTNQTSMYLCASSPTGQVMNTEAFFGQGTRLTVV.

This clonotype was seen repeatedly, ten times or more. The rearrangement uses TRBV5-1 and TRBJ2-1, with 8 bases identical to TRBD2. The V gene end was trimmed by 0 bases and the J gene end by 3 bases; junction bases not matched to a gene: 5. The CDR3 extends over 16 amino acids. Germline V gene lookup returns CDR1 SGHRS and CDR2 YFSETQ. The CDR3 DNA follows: TGCGCCAGCAGCTTGGGGGGGCGGGGGGTCTACAATGAGCAGTTCTTC. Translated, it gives CASSLGGRGVYNEQFF.

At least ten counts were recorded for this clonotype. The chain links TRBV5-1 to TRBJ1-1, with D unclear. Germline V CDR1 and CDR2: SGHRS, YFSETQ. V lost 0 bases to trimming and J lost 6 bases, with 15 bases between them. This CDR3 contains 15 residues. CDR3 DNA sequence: TGCGCCAGCAGCTTGGTTGGCACTGGCTACCCTGAAGCTTTCTTT. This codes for CASSLVGTGYPEAFF.

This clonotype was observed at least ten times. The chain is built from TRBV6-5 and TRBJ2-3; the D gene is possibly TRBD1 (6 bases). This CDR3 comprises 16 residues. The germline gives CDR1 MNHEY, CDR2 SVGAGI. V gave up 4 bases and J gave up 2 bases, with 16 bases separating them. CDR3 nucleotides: TGTGCCAGCAGTTTCCCTCGGGACAAGCCCACAGATACGCAGTATTTT. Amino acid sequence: CASSFPRDKPTDTQYF.

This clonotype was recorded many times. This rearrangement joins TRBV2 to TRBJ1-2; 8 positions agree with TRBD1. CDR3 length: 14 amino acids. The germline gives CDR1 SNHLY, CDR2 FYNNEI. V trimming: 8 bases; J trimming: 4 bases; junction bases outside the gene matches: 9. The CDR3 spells CASLSGGLVYGYTF. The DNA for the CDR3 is TGTGCCAGCCTCTCAGGGGGCCTGGTCTATGGCTACACCTTC.

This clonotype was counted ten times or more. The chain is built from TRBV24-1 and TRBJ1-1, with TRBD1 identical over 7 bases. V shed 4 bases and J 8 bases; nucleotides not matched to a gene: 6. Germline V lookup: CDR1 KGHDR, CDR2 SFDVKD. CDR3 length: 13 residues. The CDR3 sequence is CATSDPGQAEAFF. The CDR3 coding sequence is TGTGCCACCAGTGACCCCGGACAGGCGGAAGCTTTCTTT.

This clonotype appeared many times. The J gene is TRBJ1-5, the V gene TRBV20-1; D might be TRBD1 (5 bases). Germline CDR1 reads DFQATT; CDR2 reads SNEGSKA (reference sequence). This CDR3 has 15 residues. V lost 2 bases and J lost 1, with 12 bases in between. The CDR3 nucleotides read TGCAGTGCTAGACTGGGGGTGGGGAGCAATCAGCCCCAGCATTTT. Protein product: CSARLGVGSNQPQHF.

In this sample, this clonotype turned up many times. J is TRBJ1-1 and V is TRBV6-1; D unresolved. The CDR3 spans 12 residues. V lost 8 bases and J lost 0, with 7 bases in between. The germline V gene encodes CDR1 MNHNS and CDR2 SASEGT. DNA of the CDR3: TGTGCCAGCTGGGGAATGAACACTGAAGCTTTCTTT. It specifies CASWGMNTEAFF.

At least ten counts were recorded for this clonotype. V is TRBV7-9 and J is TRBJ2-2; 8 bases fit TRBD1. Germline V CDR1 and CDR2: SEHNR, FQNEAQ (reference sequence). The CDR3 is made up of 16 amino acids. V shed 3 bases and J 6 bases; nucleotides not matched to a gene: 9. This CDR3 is CASSFLLRGQAGELFF. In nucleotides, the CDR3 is TGTGCCAGCAGCTTTCTCCTCAGGGGGCAGGCCGGGGAGCTGTTTTTT. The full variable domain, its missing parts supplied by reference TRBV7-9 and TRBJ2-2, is DTGVSQNPRHKITKRGQNVTFRCDPISEHNRLYWYRQTLGQGPEFLTYFQNEAQLEKSRLLSDRFSAERPKGSFSTLEIQRTEQGDSAMYLCASSFLLRGQAGELFFGEGSRLTVL.

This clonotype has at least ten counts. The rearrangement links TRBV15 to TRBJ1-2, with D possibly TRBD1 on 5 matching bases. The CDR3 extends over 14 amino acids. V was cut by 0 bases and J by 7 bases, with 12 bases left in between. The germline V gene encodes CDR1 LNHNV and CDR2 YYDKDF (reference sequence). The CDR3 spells CATSRDQGDGGYTF. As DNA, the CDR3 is TGTGCCACCAGCAGAGATCAGGGTGACGGTGGCTACACCTTC.

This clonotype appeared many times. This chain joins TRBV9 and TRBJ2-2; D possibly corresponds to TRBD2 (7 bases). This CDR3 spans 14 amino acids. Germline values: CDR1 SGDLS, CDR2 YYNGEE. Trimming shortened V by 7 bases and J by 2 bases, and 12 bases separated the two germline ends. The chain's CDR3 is CASGRGGNTGELFF. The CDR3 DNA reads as TGTGCCAGCGGAAGGGGGGGCAACACCGGGGAGCTGTTTTTT.

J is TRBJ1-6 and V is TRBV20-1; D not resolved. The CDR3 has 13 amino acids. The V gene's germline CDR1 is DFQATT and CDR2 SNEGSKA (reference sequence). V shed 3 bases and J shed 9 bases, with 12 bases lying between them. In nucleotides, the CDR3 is TGCAGTGCTAGGGCGACATGTGGTTCACCCCTCCACTTT. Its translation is CSARATCGSPLHF.

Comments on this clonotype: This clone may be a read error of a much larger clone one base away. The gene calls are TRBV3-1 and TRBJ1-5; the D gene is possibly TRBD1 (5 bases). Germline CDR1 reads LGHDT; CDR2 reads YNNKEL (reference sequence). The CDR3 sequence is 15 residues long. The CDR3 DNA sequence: TGTGCCAGAAGCCAAGGCGGGGCAGCGCTTCAGCCCCAGCATTTT. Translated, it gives CARSQGGAALQPQHF.

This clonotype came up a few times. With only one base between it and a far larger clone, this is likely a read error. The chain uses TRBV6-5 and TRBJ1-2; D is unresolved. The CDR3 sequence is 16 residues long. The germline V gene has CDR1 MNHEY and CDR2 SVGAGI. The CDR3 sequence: CASSLLGERPLYGHTF. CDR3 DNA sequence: TGTGCCAGCAGTTTATTGGGTGAGAGGCCTCTCTATGGCCACACCTTC.

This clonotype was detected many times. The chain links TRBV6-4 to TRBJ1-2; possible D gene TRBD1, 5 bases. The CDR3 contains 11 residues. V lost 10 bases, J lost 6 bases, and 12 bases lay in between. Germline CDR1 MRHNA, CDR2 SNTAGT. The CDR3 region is CAIARGDGYTF. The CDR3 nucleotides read TGTGCCATCGCCCGGGGCGATGGCTACACCTTC.

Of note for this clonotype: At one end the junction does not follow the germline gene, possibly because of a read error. CDR3 residues: CSAMGLGDEQHF. The CDR3 coding sequence is TGCAGTGCGATGGGACTAGGGGACGAGCAGCACTTC. V and J are TRBV20-1 and TRBJ2-7; 8 bases line up with TRBD2. Per germline, CDR1 DFQATT and CDR2 SNEGSKA (reference sequence). There are 12 residues in the CDR3.

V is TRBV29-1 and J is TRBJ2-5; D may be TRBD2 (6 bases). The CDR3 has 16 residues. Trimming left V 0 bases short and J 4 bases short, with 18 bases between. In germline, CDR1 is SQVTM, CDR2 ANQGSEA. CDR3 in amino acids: CSVEDRAVGGVETQYF. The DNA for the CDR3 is TGCAGCGTTGAAGATCGAGCGGTGGGCGGGGTAGAGACCCAGTACTTC.

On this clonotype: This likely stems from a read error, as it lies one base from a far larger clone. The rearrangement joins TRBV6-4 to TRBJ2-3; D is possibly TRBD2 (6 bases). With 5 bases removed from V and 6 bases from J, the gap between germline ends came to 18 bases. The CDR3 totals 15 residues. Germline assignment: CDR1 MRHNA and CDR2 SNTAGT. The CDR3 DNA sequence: TGTGCCAGCAGTCGCGCAGTACTAGCAGGGGATACGCAGTATTTT. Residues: CASSRAVLAGDTQYF.

Here the CDR3 reads CASSTPTGWYEQYF. DNA of the CDR3: TGTGCCAGCAGTACCCCGACAGGGTGGTACGAGCAGTACTTC. This chain links TRBV2 with TRBJ2-7; 7 bases align to TRBD1. Germline V gene sequence: CDR1 SNHLY, CDR2 FYNNEI. V lost 5 bases to trimming and J lost 4 bases; unmatched junction nucleotides: 8. This CDR3 contains 14 residues.

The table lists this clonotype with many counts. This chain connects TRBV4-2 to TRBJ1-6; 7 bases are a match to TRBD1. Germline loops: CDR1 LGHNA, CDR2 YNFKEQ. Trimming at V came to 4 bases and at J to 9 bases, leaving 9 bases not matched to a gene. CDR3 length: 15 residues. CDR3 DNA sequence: TGTGCCAGCAGCCTAAAAGACAGGGATAGTTCACCCCTCCACTTT. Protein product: CASSLKDRDSSPLHF.

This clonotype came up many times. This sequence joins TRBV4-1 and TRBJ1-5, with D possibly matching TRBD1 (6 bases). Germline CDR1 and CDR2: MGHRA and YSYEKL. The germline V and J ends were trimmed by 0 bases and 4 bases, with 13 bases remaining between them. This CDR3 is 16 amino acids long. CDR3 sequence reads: CASSQEGGRRNQPQHF. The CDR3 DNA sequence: TGCGCCAGCAGCCAAGAAGGGGGGAGGCGAAATCAGCCCCAGCATTTT.

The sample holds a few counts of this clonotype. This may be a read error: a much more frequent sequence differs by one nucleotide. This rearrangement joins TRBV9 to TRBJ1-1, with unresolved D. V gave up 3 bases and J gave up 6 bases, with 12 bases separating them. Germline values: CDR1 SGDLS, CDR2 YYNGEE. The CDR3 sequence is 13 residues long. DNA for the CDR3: TGTGCCAGCAGCGGGGTATCGGACCCTGAAGCTTTCTTT. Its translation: CASSGVSDPEAFF.

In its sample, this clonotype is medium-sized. CDR3 region: CASSDYRGSDSPLHF. The CDR3 DNA follows: TGTGCCAGCAGTGACTACAGGGGCTCGGATTCACCCCTCCACTTT. This rearrangement joins TRBV6-1 to TRBJ1-6, with TRBD1 matching over 7 bases. Germline V gene data show CDR1 as MNHNS and CDR2 as SASEGT. Trimming removed 3 bases from V and 8 bases from J; junction bases left unmatched: 7. CDR3 length equals 15 residues.

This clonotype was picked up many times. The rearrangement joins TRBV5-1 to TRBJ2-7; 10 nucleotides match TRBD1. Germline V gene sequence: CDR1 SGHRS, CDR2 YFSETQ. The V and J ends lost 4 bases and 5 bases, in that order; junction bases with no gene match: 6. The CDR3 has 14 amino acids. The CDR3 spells CASSPGQGGNEQYF. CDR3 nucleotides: TGCGCCAGCAGCCCTGGACAGGGGGGGAACGAGCAGTACTTC. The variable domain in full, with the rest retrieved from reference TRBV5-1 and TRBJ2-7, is KAGVTQTPRYLIKTRGQQVTLSCSPISGHRSVSWYQQTPGQGLQFLFEYFSETQRNKGNFPGRFSGRQFSNSRSEMNVSTLELGDSALYLCASSPGQGGNEQYFGPGTRLTVT.

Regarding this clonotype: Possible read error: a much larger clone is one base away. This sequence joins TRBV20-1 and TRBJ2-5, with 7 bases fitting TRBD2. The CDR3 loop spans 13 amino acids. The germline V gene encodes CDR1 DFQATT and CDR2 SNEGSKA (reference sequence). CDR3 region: CSAKGGAGETKYF. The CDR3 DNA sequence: TGCAGTGCTAAGGGTGGGGCGGGAGAGACCAAGTACTTC.

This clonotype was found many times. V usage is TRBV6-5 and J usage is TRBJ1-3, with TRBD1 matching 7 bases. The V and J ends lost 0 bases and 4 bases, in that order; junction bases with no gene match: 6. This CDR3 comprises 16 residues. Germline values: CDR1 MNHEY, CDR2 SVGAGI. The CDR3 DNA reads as TGTGCCAGCAGTTACTCGACGACAGGGCTGGGAAACACCATATATTTT. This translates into CASSYSTTGLGNTIYF.

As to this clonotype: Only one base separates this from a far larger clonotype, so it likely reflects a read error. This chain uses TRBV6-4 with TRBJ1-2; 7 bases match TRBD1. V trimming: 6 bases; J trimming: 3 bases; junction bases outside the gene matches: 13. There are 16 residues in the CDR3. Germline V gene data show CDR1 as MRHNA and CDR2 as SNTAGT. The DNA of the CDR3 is TGTGCCAGCAGACTTACCCGGGACAGCCTTTACTATGGCTACACCTTC. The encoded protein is CASRLTRDSLYYGYTF.

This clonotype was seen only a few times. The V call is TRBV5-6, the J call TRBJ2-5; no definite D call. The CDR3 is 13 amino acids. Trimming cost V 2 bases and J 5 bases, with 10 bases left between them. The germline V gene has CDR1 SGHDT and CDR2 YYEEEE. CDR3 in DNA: TGTGCCAGCAGCTTAGGAGTCCGGGAGACCCAGTACTTC. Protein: CASSLGVRETQYF.